This T cell receptor beta chain was recorded in a study of Ad26.COV2.S vaccination and SARS-CoV-2 variants. Indicated treatment: some 19 received Ad26.COV2.S at low or high dose, single or two shots; 5 received placebo; per-sample allocation not given. Each sample was drawn 63 days after the first injection (of vaccine or placebo). Assay: immunoSEQ multiplex PCR; the TCRdb copy retains only in-frame clones and omits some. The sample carries about 680,000 clones, around 92% recorded once. This TCR came from a person aged 18-60 years who received the Ad26.COV2.S COVID-19 vaccine or a placebo. The input for sequencing was peripheral blood, taken in a trial of Ad26.COV2.S vaccine versus placebo.

The CDR3 nucleotides are TGCGCCAGCAGCCCCCCCAGAATCGCTGAAGCTTTCTTT. This codes for CASSPPRIAEAFF. The chain uses TRBV4-1 and TRBJ1-1; unclear D gene. Germline V gene data show CDR1 as MGHRA and CDR2 as YSYEKL. The CDR3 has 13 residues. V was clipped by 4 bases and J by 6 bases, with 12 bases between them.